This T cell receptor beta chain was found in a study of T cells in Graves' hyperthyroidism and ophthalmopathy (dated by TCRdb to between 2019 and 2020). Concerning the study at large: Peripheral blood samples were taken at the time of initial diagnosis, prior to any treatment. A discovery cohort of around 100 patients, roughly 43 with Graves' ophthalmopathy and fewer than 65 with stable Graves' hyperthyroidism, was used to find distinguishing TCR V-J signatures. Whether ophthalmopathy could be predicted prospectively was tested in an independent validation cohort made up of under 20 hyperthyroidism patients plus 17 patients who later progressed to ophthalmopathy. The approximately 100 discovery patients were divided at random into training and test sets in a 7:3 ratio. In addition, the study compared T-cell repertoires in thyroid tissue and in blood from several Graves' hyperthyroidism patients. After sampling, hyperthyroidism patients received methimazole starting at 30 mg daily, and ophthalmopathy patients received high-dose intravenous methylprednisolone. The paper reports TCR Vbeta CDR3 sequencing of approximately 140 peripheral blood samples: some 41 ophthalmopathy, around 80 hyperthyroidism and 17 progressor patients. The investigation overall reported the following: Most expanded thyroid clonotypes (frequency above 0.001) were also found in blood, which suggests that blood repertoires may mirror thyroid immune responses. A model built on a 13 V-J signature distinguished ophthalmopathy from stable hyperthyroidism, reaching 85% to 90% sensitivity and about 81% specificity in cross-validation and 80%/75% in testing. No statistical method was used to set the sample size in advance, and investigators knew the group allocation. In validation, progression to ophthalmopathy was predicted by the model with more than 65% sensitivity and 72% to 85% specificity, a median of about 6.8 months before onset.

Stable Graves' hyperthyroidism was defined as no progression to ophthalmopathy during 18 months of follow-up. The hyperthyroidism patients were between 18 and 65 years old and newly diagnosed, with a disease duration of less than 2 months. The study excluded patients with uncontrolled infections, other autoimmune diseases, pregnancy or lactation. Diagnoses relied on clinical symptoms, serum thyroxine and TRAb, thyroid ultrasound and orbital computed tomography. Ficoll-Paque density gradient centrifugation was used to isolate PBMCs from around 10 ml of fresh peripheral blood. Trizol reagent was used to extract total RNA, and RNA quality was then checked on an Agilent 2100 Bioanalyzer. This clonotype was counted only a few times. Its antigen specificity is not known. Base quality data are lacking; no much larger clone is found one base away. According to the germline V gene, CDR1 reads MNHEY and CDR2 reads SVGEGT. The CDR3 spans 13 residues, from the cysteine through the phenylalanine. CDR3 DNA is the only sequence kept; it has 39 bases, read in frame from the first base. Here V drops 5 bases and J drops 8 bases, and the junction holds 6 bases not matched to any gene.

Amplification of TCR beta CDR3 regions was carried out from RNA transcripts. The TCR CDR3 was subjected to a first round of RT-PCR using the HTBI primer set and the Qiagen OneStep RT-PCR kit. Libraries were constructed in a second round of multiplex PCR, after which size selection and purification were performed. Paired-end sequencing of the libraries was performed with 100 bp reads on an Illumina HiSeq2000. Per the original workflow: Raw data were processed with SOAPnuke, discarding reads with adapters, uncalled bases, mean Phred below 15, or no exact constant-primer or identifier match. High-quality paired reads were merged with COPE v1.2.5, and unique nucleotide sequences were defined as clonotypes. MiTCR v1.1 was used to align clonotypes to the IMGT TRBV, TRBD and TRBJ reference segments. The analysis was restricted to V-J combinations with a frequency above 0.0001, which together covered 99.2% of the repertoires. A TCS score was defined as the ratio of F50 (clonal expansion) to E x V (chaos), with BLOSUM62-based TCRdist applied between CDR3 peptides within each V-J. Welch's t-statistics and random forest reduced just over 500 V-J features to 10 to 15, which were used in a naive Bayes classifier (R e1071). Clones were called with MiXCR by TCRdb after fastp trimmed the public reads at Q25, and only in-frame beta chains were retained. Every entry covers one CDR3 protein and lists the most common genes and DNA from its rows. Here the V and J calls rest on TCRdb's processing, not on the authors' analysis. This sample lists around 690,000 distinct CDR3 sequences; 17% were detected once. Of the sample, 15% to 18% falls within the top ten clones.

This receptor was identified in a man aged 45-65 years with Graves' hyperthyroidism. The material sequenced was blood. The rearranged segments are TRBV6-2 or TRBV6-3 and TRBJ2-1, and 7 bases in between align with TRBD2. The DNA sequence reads TGTGCCAGCAGTGAGGTACTAGCGTATGAGCAGTTCTTC. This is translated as CASSEVLAYEQFF.